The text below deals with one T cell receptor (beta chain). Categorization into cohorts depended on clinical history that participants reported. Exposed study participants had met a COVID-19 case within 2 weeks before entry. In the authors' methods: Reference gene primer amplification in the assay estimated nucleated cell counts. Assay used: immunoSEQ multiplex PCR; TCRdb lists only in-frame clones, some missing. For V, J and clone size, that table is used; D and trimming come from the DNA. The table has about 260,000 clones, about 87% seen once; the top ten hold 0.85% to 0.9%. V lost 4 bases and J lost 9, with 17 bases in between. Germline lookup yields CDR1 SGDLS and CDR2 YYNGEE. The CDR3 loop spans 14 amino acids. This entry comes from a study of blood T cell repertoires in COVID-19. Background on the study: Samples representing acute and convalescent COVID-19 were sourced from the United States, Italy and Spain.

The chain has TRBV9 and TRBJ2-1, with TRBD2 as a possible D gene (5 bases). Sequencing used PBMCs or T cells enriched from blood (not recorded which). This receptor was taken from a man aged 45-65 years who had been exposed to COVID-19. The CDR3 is CASSPREHSLEQFF. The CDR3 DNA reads TGTGCCAGCAGCCCCCGGGAACACTCACTTGAGCAGTTCTTC. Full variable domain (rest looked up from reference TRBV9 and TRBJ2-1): DSGVTQTPKHLITATGQRVTLRCSPRSGDLSVYWYQQSLDQGLQFLIQYYNGEERAKGNILERFSAQQFPDLHSELNLSSLELGDSALYFCASSPREHSLEQFFGPGTRLTVL.